What follows describes a single TCR beta chain. There are 12 residues in the CDR3. Germline CDR1 and CDR2: SQVTM and ANQGSEA. Trimming stripped 6 bases from V and 2 bases from J, with 11 bases between. Only in-frame clones appear in the TCRdb table, and some are missing; sequencing was by immunoSEQ multiplex PCR. Among around 34,000 clones listed, 82% were seen once. This entry comes from a study of sequential checkpoint blockade in melanoma. The sample's treatment: randomized to nivolumab then ipilimumab (arm A) or the reverse (arm B). Patients had received no earlier DNA-damaging chemotherapy. PBMC sorting kept live CD3+CD8+ cells without CD19 or CD56.

V usage is TRBV29-1 and J usage is TRBJ2-7; a possible D gene is TRBD1 (5 bases). The sequenced sample was CD8+ T cells sorted from blood (inferred from file names), obtained from a patient given nivolumab and ipilimumab in sequence. The sequence derives from a human donor with melanoma. This CDR3 reads CSVSSGPYEQYF. In nucleotides, the CDR3 is TGCAGCGTCTCCTCAGGGCCCTACGAGCAGTACTTC.